The 5 T cell receptor beta chains below come from one sample, sequenced in a study of cytomegalovirus exposure and HLA in healthy donors. Primers for the PCR totalled 60 Vbeta and 13 Jbeta. Clones were sequenced by immunoSEQ multiplex PCR, and TCRdb holds only the in-frame ones, with some missing. Of about 190,000 clones in the sample, about 77% were seen once. Sequenced input: PBMCs. Receptors were obtained from a man between 25 and 39 years old in good health and CMV-seropositive.

The chain recombines TRBV11-2 with TRBJ1-5; D is uncertain. Trimming cost V 3 bases and J 7 bases, with 10 bases left between them. This CDR3 spans 13 amino acids. Germline V gene sequence: CDR1 SGHAT, CDR2 FQNNGV. The CDR3 DNA reads as TGTGCCAGCAGCTTGGGATCGGGGCAGCCCCAGCATTTT. It is translated as CASSLGSGQPQHF. Together with reference TRBV11-2 and TRBJ1-5, the CDR3 gives the full variable domain: EAGVAQSPRYKIIEKRQSVAFWCNPISGHATLYWYQQILGQGPKLLIQFQNNGVVDDSQLPKDRFSAERLKGVDSTLKIQPAKLEDSAVYLCASSLGSGQPQHFGDGTRLSIL.

This clone came up a few times. The chain combines TRBV5-1 with TRBJ2-7; TRBD2 matches 13 bases. CDR3 length: 15 amino acids. Trimming took 4 bases from V and 5 from J; bases not matched to a gene: 6. Germline CDR1 SGHRS, CDR2 YFSETQ. The CDR3 nucleotides are TGCGCCAGCAGCCCGACTAGCGGGGGGACCCACGAGCAGTACTTC. Its translation: CASSPTSGGTHEQYF.

The chain employs TRBV4-1 and TRBJ1-5; tentatively, D is TRBD1 (5 bases). Trimming stripped 0 bases from V and 2 bases from J, with 11 bases between. This CDR3 contains 16 residues. The V gene's germline CDR1 is MGHRA and CDR2 YSYEKL. The CDR3 nucleotides read TGCGCCAGCAGCCAAGATCTGATAGGGGGCAATCAGCCCCAGCATTTT. Translated: CASSQDLIGGNQPQHF.

The rearrangement joins TRBV19 to TRBJ2-7; TRBD1 aligns across 10 bases. The CDR3 has 12 amino acids. V lost 3 bases to trimming and J lost 7 bases; unmatched junction nucleotides: 0. Germline assignment: CDR1 LNHDA and CDR2 SQIVND (reference sequence). The CDR3 DNA is TGTGCCAGTAGTATGGACAGGGGGGAGCAGTACTTC. Encoded protein: CASSMDRGEQYF.

This clone appeared once. This chain joins TRBV7-8 and TRBJ1-5; 9 nucleotides align to TRBD1. The CDR3 runs to 15 residues. Germline CDR1 reads SGHVS; CDR2 reads FQNEAQ. Trimming removed 5 bases from V and 3 bases from J; junction bases left unmatched: 5. CDR3 residues: CASSLGQGVNQPQHF. CDR3 sequence (DNA): TGTGCCAGCAGCCTGGGACAGGGTGTCAATCAGCCCCAGCATTTT.